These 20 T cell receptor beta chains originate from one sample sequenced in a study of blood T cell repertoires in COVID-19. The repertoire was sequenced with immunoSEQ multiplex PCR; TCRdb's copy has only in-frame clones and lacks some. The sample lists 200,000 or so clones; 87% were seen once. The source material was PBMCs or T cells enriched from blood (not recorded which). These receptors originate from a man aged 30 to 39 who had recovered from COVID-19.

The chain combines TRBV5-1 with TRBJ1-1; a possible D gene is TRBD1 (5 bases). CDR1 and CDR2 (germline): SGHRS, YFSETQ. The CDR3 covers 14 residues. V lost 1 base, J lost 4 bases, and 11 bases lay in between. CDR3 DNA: TGCGCCAGCAGCTTGAATAAGGGGTTCACTGAAGCTTTCTTT. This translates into CASSLNKGFTEAFF.

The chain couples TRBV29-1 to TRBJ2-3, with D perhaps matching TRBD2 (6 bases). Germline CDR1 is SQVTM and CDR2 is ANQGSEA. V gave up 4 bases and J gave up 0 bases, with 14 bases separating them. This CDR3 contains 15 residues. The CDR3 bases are TGCAGCGTTGGGGGACTTAGTTCAAGCACAGATACGCAGTATTTT. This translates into CSVGGLSSSTDTQYF.

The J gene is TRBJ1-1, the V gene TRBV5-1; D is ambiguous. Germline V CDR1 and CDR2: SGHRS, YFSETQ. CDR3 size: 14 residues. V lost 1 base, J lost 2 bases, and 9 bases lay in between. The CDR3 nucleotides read TGCGCCAGCAGCTTGACAGATCCCAACACTGAAGCTTTCTTT. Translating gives CASSLTDPNTEAFF. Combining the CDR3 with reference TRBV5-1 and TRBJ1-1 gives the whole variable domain KAGVTQTPRYLIKTRGQQVTLSCSPISGHRSVSWYQQTPGQGLQFLFEYFSETQRNKGNFPGRFSGRQFSNSRSEMNVSTLELGDSALYLCASSLTDPNTEAFFGQGTRLTVV.

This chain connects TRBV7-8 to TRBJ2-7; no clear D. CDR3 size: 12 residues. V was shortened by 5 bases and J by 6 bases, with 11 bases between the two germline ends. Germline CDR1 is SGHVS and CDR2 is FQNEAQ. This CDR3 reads CASSLDMLEQYF. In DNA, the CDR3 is TGTGCCAGCAGCCTAGACATGCTCGAGCAGTACTTC.

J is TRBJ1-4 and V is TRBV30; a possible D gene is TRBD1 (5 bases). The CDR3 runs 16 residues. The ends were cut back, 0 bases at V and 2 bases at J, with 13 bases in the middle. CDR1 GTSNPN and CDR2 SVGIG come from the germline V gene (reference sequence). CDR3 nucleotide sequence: TGTGCCTGGAGTGTAGGGGTGCGGACGACTAATGAAAAACTGTTTTTT. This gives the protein CAWSVGVRTTNEKLFF.

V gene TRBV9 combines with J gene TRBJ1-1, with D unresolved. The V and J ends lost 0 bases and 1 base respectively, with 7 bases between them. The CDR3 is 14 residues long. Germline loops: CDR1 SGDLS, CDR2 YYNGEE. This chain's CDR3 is CASSVVSQNTEAFF. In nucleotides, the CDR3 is TGTGCCAGCAGCGTAGTTAGTCAGAACACTGAAGCTTTCTTT.

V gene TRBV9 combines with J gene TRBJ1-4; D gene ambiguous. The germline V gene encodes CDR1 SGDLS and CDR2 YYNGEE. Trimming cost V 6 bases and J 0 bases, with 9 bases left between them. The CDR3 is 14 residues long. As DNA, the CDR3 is TGTGCCAGCACGAGGAGCTCAACTAATGAAAAACTGTTTTTT. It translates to CASTRSSTNEKLFF.

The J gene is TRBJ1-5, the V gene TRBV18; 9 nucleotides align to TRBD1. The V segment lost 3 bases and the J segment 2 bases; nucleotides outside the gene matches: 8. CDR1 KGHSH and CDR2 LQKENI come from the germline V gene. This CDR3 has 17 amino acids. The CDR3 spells CASSPGQGDFGNQPQHF. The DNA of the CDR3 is TGTGCCAGCTCACCGGGACAGGGTGATTTTGGCAATCAGCCCCAGCATTTT.

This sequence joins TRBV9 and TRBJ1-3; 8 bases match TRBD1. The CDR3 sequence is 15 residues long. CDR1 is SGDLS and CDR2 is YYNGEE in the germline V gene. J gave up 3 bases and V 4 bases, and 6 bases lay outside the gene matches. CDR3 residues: CASSSTGVGGNTIYF. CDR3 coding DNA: TGTGCCAGCAGCTCGACAGGGGTTGGTGGAAACACCATATATTTT.

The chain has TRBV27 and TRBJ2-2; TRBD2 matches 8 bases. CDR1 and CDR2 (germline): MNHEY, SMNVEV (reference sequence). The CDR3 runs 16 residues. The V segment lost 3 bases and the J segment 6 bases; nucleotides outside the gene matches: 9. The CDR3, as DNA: TGTGCCAGCAGTTTCCGCATGGGACTAGGACCCGGGGAGCTGTTTTTT. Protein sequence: CASSFRMGLGPGELFF.

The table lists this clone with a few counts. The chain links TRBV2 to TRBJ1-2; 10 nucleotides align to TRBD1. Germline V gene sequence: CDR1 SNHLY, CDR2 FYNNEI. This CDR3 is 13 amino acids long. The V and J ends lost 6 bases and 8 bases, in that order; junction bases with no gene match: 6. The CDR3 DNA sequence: TGTGCCAGCAGCGCCGACAGGGGGCAAGGCTACACCTTC. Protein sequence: CASSADRGQGYTF.

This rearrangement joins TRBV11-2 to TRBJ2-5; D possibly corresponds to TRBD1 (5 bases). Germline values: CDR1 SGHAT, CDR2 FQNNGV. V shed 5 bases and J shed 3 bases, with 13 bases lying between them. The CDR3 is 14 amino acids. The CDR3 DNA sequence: TGTGCCAGCAGCACATGGGGCAGGGAAGAGACCCAGTACTTC. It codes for CASSTWGREETQYF.

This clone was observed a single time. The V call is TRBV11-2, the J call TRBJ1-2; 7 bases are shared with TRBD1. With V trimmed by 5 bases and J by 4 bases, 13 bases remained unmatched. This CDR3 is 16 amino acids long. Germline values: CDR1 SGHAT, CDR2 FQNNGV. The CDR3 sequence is CASSLGQTVLLYGYTF. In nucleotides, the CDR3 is TGTGCCAGCAGCCTGGGACAGACCGTTCTACTCTATGGCTACACCTTC.

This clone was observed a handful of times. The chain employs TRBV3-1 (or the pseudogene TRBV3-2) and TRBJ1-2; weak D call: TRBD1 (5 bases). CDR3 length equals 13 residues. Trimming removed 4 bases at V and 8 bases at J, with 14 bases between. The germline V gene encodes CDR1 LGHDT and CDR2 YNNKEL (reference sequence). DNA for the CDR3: TGTGCCAGCAGCCTCTCACGGGGGGAGGGCTACACCTTC. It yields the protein CASSLSRGEGYTF.

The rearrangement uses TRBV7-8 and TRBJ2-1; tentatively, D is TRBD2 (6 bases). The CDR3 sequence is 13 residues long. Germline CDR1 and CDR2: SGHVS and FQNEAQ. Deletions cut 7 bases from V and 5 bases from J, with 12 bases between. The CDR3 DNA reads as TGTGCCAGCAAACTAGCCCCGAACAATGAGCAGTTCTTC. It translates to CASKLAPNNEQFF.

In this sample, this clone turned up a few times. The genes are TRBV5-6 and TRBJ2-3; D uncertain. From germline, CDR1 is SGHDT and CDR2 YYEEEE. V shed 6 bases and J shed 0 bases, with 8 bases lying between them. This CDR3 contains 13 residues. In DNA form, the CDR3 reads TGTGCCAGCACCTTTACTAGCACAGATACGCAGTATTTT. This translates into CASTFTSTDTQYF.

CDR3 nucleotides: TGTGCCATCAGACCCCATGGTAGCGGGAGAGTTGGGGAGCAGTACTTC. Amino acids: CAIRPHGSGRVGEQYF. This chain links TRBV10-3 with TRBJ2-7; 9 bases align to TRBD2. Unmatched junction bases numbered 16, after V lost 6 bases and J lost 7 bases. Germline CDR1 is ENHRY and CDR2 is SYGVKD. This CDR3 is built from 16 residues.

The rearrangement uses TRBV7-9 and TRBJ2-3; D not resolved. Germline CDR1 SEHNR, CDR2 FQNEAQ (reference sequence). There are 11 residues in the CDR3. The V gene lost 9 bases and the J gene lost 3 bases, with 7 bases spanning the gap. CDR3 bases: TGTGCCAGTTTACGGACAGATACGCAGTATTTT. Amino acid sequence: CASLRTDTQYF.

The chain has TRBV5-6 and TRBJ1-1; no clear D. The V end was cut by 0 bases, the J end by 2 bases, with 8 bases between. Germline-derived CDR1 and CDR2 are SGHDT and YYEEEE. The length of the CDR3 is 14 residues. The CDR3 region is CASSLAQQNTEAFF. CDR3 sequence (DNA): TGTGCCAGCAGCTTGGCACAGCAAAACACTGAAGCTTTCTTT. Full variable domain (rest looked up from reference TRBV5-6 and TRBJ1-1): DAGVTQSPTHLIKTRGQQVTLRCSPKSGHDTVSWYQQALGQGPQFIFQYYEEEERQRGNFPDRFSGHQFPNYSSELNVNALLLGDSALYLCASSLAQQNTEAFFGQGTRLTVV.

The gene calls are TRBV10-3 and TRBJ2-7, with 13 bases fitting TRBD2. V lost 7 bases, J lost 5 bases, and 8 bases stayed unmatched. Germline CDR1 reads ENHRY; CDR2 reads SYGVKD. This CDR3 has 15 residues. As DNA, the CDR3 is TGTGCCATCAAATCGGGACTAGCGGGGAATCACGAGCAGTACTTC. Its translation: CAIKSGLAGNHEQYF.